This record concerns one T cell receptor (beta chain) sequence. Antigen specificity is unknown. Compared with germline, one end of the junction differs, possibly owing to a read error. For the second PCR, which ran for roughly 6 to 12 cycles, a sample-barcoded 5' primer and a J-beta primer mix were used. MiXCR, applied by TCRdb to the 5' RACE reads, yields one record per CDR3 protein. The profile shows more than 700,000 distinct CDR3 sequences, 46% of them singletons. The sample originates from a study of blood T cells in healthy people across ages. The CDR3 spans 17 residues. In germline, CDR1 is SEHNR, CDR2 FQNEAQ (reference sequence). The study, taken as a whole, reports: Conclusively comparing naive with antigen-experienced cells was impossible with unsorted PBMCs. With age, beta diversity per million T cells declined roughly linearly, significantly by approximately 41.

The sequence was obtained from an elderly man in good health. The chain employs TRBV7-9 and TRBJ2-3; D tentatively reads TRBD1 or TRBD2 (6 bases each). The sample consisted of blood. The CDR3 is CASSPLWGAGTTDAQYF. CDR3 coding DNA: TGTGCCAGCAGCCCGCTATGGGGGGCGGGTACCACAGATGCGCAGTATTTT.